This T cell receptor (beta chain) was captured by sequencing in a study of T cell responses to AZD1222 COVID-19 vaccine. CDR3 length equals 18 residues. Trimming pared 3 bases from V and 0 bases from J, leaving 17 bases between. Germline CDR1 is LNHDA and CDR2 is SQIVND (reference sequence). Sequencing was performed with immunoSEQ multiplex PCR; in TCRdb, only in-frame clones are kept and a portion is missing. The table includes 170,000 or so clones, approximately 90% detected once. The sample in question was peripheral blood, obtained on day 0 of AZD1222 vaccination. The clonotype comes from an adult in good health. This sequence joins TRBV19 and TRBJ2-2, with TRBD1 as a possible D gene (6 bases). CDR3 region: CASSIPYRDPTNTGELFF. As DNA, the CDR3 is TGTGCCAGTAGTATTCCCTACAGGGACCCTACGAACACCGGGGAGCTGTTTTTT.